The T cell receptor beta chain described here comes from a study of T cell responses to AZD1222 COVID-19 vaccine. The study, taken as a whole, reports: Targets within unmutated variant regions were reportedly found for nearly half of spike-specific TCRs.

The table came from immunoSEQ multiplex PCR; TCRdb's copy has only in-frame clones and leaves some out. The data show approximately 99,000 clones, approximately 89% seen once. The CDR3 has 16 residues. Between the trimmed V and J ends, which lost 0 bases and 0 bases, there was a span of 11 bases. In germline, CDR1 is MRHNA, CDR2 SNTAGT. As to this clone: Its antigen is not known.

The rearrangement uses TRBV6-4 and TRBJ1-2; D unresolved. The sequencing used peripheral blood, collected on day 0 of MenACWY control vaccination. The receptor comes from an adult in good health. The CDR3 is CASSDSLRIANYGYTF. The CDR3 bases are TGTGCCAGCAGTGACTCGCTAAGGATAGCTAACTATGGCTACACCTTC.